Listed below are T cell receptor beta chains from one sample, sequenced in a study of cytomegalovirus exposure and HLA in healthy donors. Using immunoSEQ multiplex PCR, the repertoire was profiled, and TCRdb retains in-frame clones only, with some absent. The data hold over 90,000 clones, with roughly 80% observed a single time. The specimen was PBMCs. Receptor source: a middle-aged man in good health and CMV-seropositive. The CDR3 runs from the conserved cysteine through the conserved F or W. The order of the fields is V gene, D gene, clone size, J gene, CDR3 DNA, CDR3 protein. D genes are given only for firm matches. Size tells how often a clone was seen (once, few, many) or the class of an expanded clone, and some rows leave it out.

v_call: TRBV28; d_call: TRBD1; clone_size: -; j_call: TRBJ2-7; cdr3_nt: TGTGCCAGCAGACAGAACTCCGGGACAGACTACGAGCAGTACTTC; cdr3_aa: CASRQNSGTDYEQYF
v_call: TRBV19; d_call: TRBD1; clone_size: few; j_call: TRBJ2-1; cdr3_nt: TGTGCCAGTAGGACAGGGCGCTACAATGAGCAGTTCTTC; cdr3_aa: CASRTGRYNEQFF
v_call: TRBV18; d_call: TRBD1; clone_size: -; j_call: TRBJ1-5; cdr3_nt: TGTGCCAGCTCACCAAGGGAAGGACTTGGACAGGGGGGCCAGCCCCAGCATTTT; cdr3_aa: CASSPREGLGQGGQPQHF
v_call: TRBV5-5; d_call: TRBD1; clone_size: -; j_call: TRBJ1-1; cdr3_nt: TGTGCCAGCAGCTCCGACAGGGGTTTGAACACTGAAGCTTTCTTT; cdr3_aa: CASSSDRGLNTEAFF
v_call: TRBV5-1; d_call: TRBD2; clone_size: -; j_call: TRBJ2-2; cdr3_nt: TGCGCCAGCAGCAACGGACTAGCGGTTATTACCGGGGAGCTGTTTTTT; cdr3_aa: CASSNGLAVITGELFF
v_call: TRBV9; d_call: -; clone_size: -; j_call: TRBJ1-1; cdr3_nt: TGTGCCAGCAGCGTAGGGCCCCAAGCCCCGAGGGACACTGAAGCTTTCTTT; cdr3_aa: CASSVGPQAPRDTEAFF
v_call: TRBV2; d_call: TRBD2; clone_size: -; j_call: TRBJ2-4; cdr3_nt: TGTGCCAGCAGCGGTCCCGGGACTAGCGGGAGAGCCAAAAACATTCAGTACTTC; cdr3_aa: CASSGPGTSGRAKNIQYF
v_call: TRBV7-9; d_call: -; clone_size: -; j_call: TRBJ1-1; cdr3_nt: TGTGCCAGCAGCCTGTCCACTGAAGCTTTCTTT; cdr3_aa: CASSLSTEAFF
v_call: TRBV6-5; d_call: TRBD1; clone_size: -; j_call: TRBJ2-1; cdr3_nt: TGTGCCAGCAGGCCGACAGGGATCAATGAGCAGTTCTTC; cdr3_aa: CASRPTGINEQFF
v_call: TRBV7-8; d_call: -; clone_size: -; j_call: TRBJ1-5; cdr3_nt: TGTGCCAGCAGCTTAGAATTGGGGGCGTTGAATCAGCCCCAGCATTTT; cdr3_aa: CASSLELGALNQPQHF
v_call: TRBV7-9; d_call: -; clone_size: -; j_call: TRBJ2-5; cdr3_nt: TGTGCCAGCAGCCTAAGACAAGAGACCCAGTACTTC; cdr3_aa: CASSLRQETQYF
v_call: TRBV15; d_call: TRBD1; clone_size: -; j_call: TRBJ2-2; cdr3_nt: TGTGCCGCCAGCAGAAGGGGACAGGGTTATCCCGGGGAGCTGTTTTTT; cdr3_aa: CAASRRGQGYPGELFF
v_call: TRBV14; d_call: TRBD1; clone_size: -; j_call: TRBJ2-5; cdr3_nt: TGTGCCAGCAGCCAAGATATCAGGGGGCTAGAGACCCAGTACTTC; cdr3_aa: CASSQDIRGLETQYF
v_call: TRBV7-2; d_call: TRBD2; clone_size: once; j_call: TRBJ2-1; cdr3_nt: TGTGCCAGCAGCTTAGTACTAGCGGGAGATTTTGAGCAGTTCTTC; cdr3_aa: CASSLVLAGDFEQFF
v_call: TRBV27; d_call: TRBD1; clone_size: -; j_call: TRBJ1-2; cdr3_nt: TGTGCCAGCAGTTGGGACAGGGACTATGGCTACACCTTC; cdr3_aa: CASSWDRDYGYTF
v_call: TRBV19; d_call: -; clone_size: once; j_call: TRBJ2-5; cdr3_nt: TGTGCCAGTAGTATCCGAGGACAGGAGTGGGGAGGGACCCAGTACTTC; cdr3_aa: CASSIRGQEWGGTQYF
v_call: TRBV19; d_call: -; clone_size: -; j_call: TRBJ2-1; cdr3_nt: TGTGCCAGTAGTTCGCTAGGGAGTCAATACTACAATGAGCAGTTCTTC; cdr3_aa: CASSSLGSQYYNEQFF
v_call: TRBV28; d_call: -; clone_size: -; j_call: TRBJ1-5; cdr3_nt: TGTGCCAGCAGTTTCGGACAGAGCAATCAGCCCCAGCATTTT; cdr3_aa: CASSFGQSNQPQHF
v_call: TRBV5-8; d_call: -; clone_size: -; j_call: TRBJ2-3; cdr3_nt: TGTGCCAGCAGCCAACGGGCAGATACGCAGTATTTT; cdr3_aa: CASSQRADTQYF
v_call: TRBV4-2; d_call: -; clone_size: -; j_call: TRBJ2-7; cdr3_nt: TGTGCCAGCAGCCAAGATTCCGCTACCTACGAGCAGTACTTC; cdr3_aa: CASSQDSATYEQYF
v_call: TRBV7-3; d_call: TRBD1; clone_size: -; j_call: TRBJ1-4; cdr3_nt: TGTGCCAGCAGCCTAGACAGGGTCGGAGAAAAACTGTTTTTT; cdr3_aa: CASSLDRVGEKLFF
v_call: TRBV27; d_call: -; clone_size: -; j_call: TRBJ1-1; cdr3_nt: TGTGCCAGCAGTTTTTGGGGGGGGACTGAAGCTTTCTTT; cdr3_aa: CASSFWGGTEAFF
v_call: TRBV25-1; d_call: -; clone_size: -; j_call: TRBJ1-6; cdr3_nt: TGTGCCAGCAGTGATTCAGGTCCACCTTATAATTCACCCCTCCACTTT; cdr3_aa: CASSDSGPPYNSPLHF
v_call: TRBV28; d_call: TRBD1; clone_size: -; j_call: TRBJ2-7; cdr3_nt: TGTGCCAGCAGTTTAGCTCAGGGGGCGGCCTACGAGCAGTACTTC; cdr3_aa: CASSLAQGAAYEQYF
v_call: TRBV14; d_call: -; clone_size: -; j_call: TRBJ2-7; cdr3_nt: TGTGCCAGCAGCCAAACAGGGATTGGGGCCCACGAGCAGTACTTC; cdr3_aa: CASSQTGIGAHEQYF
v_call: TRBV5-5; d_call: TRBD1; clone_size: once; j_call: TRBJ1-4; cdr3_nt: TGTGCCAGCAGCTGGCCCGGGACAGATAATGAAAAACTGTTTTTT; cdr3_aa: CASSWPGTDNEKLFF
v_call: TRBV5-1; d_call: -; clone_size: -; j_call: TRBJ2-7; cdr3_nt: TGCGCCAGCAGCTTCGCCGACAGCCTAAGATACGAGCAGTACTTC; cdr3_aa: CASSFADSLRYEQYF
v_call: TRBV25-1; d_call: TRBD1; clone_size: -; j_call: TRBJ1-2; cdr3_nt: TGTGCCAGCAGGGCGGACAGGGTGACCTATGGCTACACCTTC; cdr3_aa: CASRADRVTYGYTF
v_call: TRBV4-3; d_call: TRBD2; clone_size: -; j_call: TRBJ2-1; cdr3_nt: TGCGCCAGCAGCCAAGATTGGCTAGCGGGTTACAATGAGCAGTTCTTC; cdr3_aa: CASSQDWLAGYNEQFF
v_call: TRBV2; d_call: -; clone_size: -; j_call: TRBJ2-7; cdr3_nt: TGTGCCAGCTTCCGGGTAAAGGTTTACGAGCAGTACTTC; cdr3_aa: CASFRVKVYEQYF
v_call: TRBV6-1; d_call: TRBD1; clone_size: -; j_call: TRBJ2-5; cdr3_nt: TGTGCCAGCAGGACAGGGCAGGGGACCCAGTACTTC; cdr3_aa: CASRTGQGTQYF
v_call: TRBV9; d_call: TRBD2; clone_size: -; j_call: TRBJ2-1; cdr3_nt: TGTGCCAGCAGCCCCAGAGCGGGAGAGACGGATGAGCAGTTCTTC; cdr3_aa: CASSPRAGETDEQFF
v_call: TRBV30; d_call: TRBD2; clone_size: -; j_call: TRBJ2-3; cdr3_nt: TGTGCCTGGAGTGGCGGGAGGATGAACGCAGATACGCAGTATTTT; cdr3_aa: CAWSGGRMNADTQYF
v_call: TRBV5-6; d_call: -; clone_size: -; j_call: TRBJ2-5; cdr3_nt: TGTGCCAGCAGCTTCCGGGACTCGACGAAAGAGACCCAGTACTTC; cdr3_aa: CASSFRDSTKETQYF
v_call: TRBV11-3; d_call: -; clone_size: -; j_call: TRBJ2-2; cdr3_nt: TGTGCCAGCAGCTTAGATTTCGGGACCGGGGAGCTGTTTTTT; cdr3_aa: CASSLDFGTGELFF
v_call: TRBV5-8; d_call: TRBD2; clone_size: -; j_call: TRBJ2-1; cdr3_nt: TGTGCCAGCAGCCCCCGACTAGCGGGGGTATACAATGAGCAGTTCTTC; cdr3_aa: CASSPRLAGVYNEQFF
v_call: TRBV5-1; d_call: -; clone_size: -; j_call: TRBJ1-4; cdr3_nt: TGCGCCAGCAGCCCGAGATCAACTAATGAAAAACTGTTTTTT; cdr3_aa: CASSPRSTNEKLFF
v_call: TRBV18; d_call: TRBD1; clone_size: -; j_call: TRBJ1-2; cdr3_nt: TGTGCCAGCTCACCCCGGACAGGGGAGCATGGCTACACCTTC; cdr3_aa: CASSPRTGEHGYTF
v_call: TRBV7-3; d_call: -; clone_size: -; j_call: TRBJ2-3; cdr3_nt: TGTGCCAGCAGCTACGAGTGGAGCACAGATACGCAGTATTTT; cdr3_aa: CASSYEWSTDTQYF
v_call: TRBV6-5; d_call: -; clone_size: -; j_call: TRBJ1-2; cdr3_nt: TGTGCCAGCAGTTACAGTCTCGGGCAGGGAGGCTACACCTTC; cdr3_aa: CASSYSLGQGGYTF
v_call: TRBV27; d_call: TRBD2; clone_size: -; j_call: TRBJ2-2; cdr3_nt: TGTGCCAGCAGACCACTAGCGGGAGACACCGGGGAGCTGTTTTTT; cdr3_aa: CASRPLAGDTGELFF
v_call: TRBV2; d_call: TRBD1; clone_size: -; j_call: TRBJ1-5; cdr3_nt: TGTGCCAGCAGTCTGGGACAGGGGGATCAGCCCCAGCATTTT; cdr3_aa: CASSLGQGDQPQHF
v_call: TRBV28; d_call: TRBD2; clone_size: -; j_call: TRBJ2-7; cdr3_nt: TGTGCCAGCAGTTCCACCCTCCCCCTAGCGGGAGCTTCCTACGAGCAGTACTTC; cdr3_aa: CASSSTLPLAGASYEQYF
v_call: TRBV5-4; d_call: TRBD2; clone_size: few; j_call: TRBJ2-3; cdr3_nt: TGTGCCAGCAGCAAACTAGCGGGAGGGAGCACAGATACGCAGTATTTT; cdr3_aa: CASSKLAGGSTDTQYF
v_call: TRBV28; d_call: -; clone_size: -; j_call: TRBJ1-5; cdr3_nt: TGTGCCAGCAGGGTTACAGGATTAGGGCAGCCCCAGCATTTT; cdr3_aa: CASRVTGLGQPQHF
v_call: TRBV6-4; d_call: TRBD2; clone_size: -; j_call: TRBJ2-2; cdr3_nt: TGTGCCAGCAGTGAACTAGCGGGATACACCGGGGAGCTGTTTTTT; cdr3_aa: CASSELAGYTGELFF
v_call: TRBV4-2; d_call: -; clone_size: few; j_call: TRBJ2-1; cdr3_nt: TGTGCCAGCAGCCAAGCCGCGGAGAGCTCCTACAATGAGCAGTTCTTC; cdr3_aa: CASSQAAESSYNEQFF
v_call: TRBV19; d_call: TRBD1; clone_size: -; j_call: TRBJ2-5; cdr3_nt: TGTGCCAGTAGTATGACAGGGGTACGGGAGACCCAGTACTTC; cdr3_aa: CASSMTGVRETQYF
v_call: TRBV27; d_call: -; clone_size: -; j_call: TRBJ1-4; cdr3_nt: TGTGCCAGCCGCAGCGGTAGTGTAAATGAAAAACTGTTTTTT; cdr3_aa: CASRSGSVNEKLFF
v_call: TRBV5-1; d_call: -; clone_size: -; j_call: TRBJ2-5; cdr3_nt: TGCGCCAGCAGTGGGACTCATGGAGCCGAAGAGACCCAGTACTTC; cdr3_aa: CASSGTHGAEETQYF
v_call: TRBV9; d_call: TRBD1; clone_size: -; j_call: TRBJ2-6; cdr3_nt: TGTGCCAGCAGCGTCCCGGGTCCGGGACAGGGGGGGACTGGGGCCAACGTCCTGACTTTC; cdr3_aa: CASSVPGPGQGGTGANVLTF
v_call: TRBV7-9; d_call: TRBD2; clone_size: once; j_call: TRBJ2-7; cdr3_nt: TGTGCCAGCAGAAAACTGAGCGGGCGGGAGCAATCCTACGAGCAGTACTTC; cdr3_aa: CASRKLSGREQSYEQYF
v_call: TRBV27; d_call: TRBD2; clone_size: -; j_call: TRBJ2-1; cdr3_nt: TGTGCCAGCAGTTTATCCGGGACCAGCGGGAGGCATGAGCAGTTCTTC; cdr3_aa: CASSLSGTSGRHEQFF